This is a list of T cell receptor beta chains from one sample in a study of blood T cell repertoires in COVID-19. Using immunoSEQ multiplex PCR, the repertoire was profiled, and TCRdb retains in-frame clones only, with some absent. The sample holds about 160,000 clones, about three quarters seen once. Sequencing was performed on peripheral blood. The receptors derive from a man aged 60-69 years with acute or convalescent COVID-19. Both conserved end residues are part of each CDR3. The D gene is left open where the match is weak. Size is omitted from some rows. Given values are once, few, many or a class for expanded clones.

TRBV7-2	TRBD1	TRBJ2-1	16	-	TGTGCCAGCAGCTTAGCGACAGGGCGTTCCTACAATGAGCAGTTCTTC	CASSLATGRSYNEQFF
TRBV6-6	TRBD2	TRBJ2-7	9	-	TGTGCCACTGGGGGGGTAGCTGTCTTC	CATGGVAVF
TRBV9	-	TRBJ1-6	17	-	TGTGCCAGCAGCCCTCGACAGATAAGCTCCTATAATTCACCCCTCCACTTT	CASSPRQISSYNSPLHF
TRBV24-1	-	TRBJ2-5	14	-	TGTGCCACCAGTGATTACGGCGGACAAGAGACCCAGTACTTC	CATSDYGGQETQYF
TRBV14	TRBD1	TRBJ2-4	13	-	TGTGCCAGCTCGAACAGGGGCAAAAACATTCAGTACTTC	CASSNRGKNIQYF
TRBV7-2	TRBD1	TRBJ2-1	16	-	TGTGCCAGCAGCTACGGACCGGGACAGGGTGGTAATGAGCAGTTCTTC	CASSYGPGQGGNEQFF
TRBV19	-	TRBJ2-2	14	-	TGTGCCAGTAGTGATGCGGTAAACACCGGGGAGCTGTTTTTT	CASSDAVNTGELFF
TRBV5-1	-	TRBJ2-7	12	-	TGCGCCAGCAGCCCGGGTACCTACGAGCAGTACTTC	CASSPGTYEQYF
TRBV19	-	TRBJ1-2	14	-	TGTGCCAGTAACGTCGGGGCAGGGGTATCAGGCTACACCTTC	CASNVGAGVSGYTF
TRBV7-9	-	TRBJ1-5	17	-	TGTGCCAGCAGCTTAGGGGGTTCAGGGGCGGGCAATCAGCCCCAGCATTTT	CASSLGGSGAGNQPQHF
TRBV11-3	-	TRBJ2-1	13	-	TGTGCCAGCAGCTTGGGGGCATACTATGAGCAGTTCTTC	CASSLGAYYEQFF
TRBV27	TRBD1	TRBJ2-7	14	-	TGTGCCAGCAGTTTTAGGACAGGGGTGGTCGAGCAGTACTTC	CASSFRTGVVEQYF
TRBV24-1	-	TRBJ1-2	15	-	TGTGCCACCAGTGATTCTGGCAGGGAAGAGAGAGGCTACACCTTC	CATSDSGREERGYTF
TRBV29-1	-	TRBJ1-5	12	-	TGCAGCGTTGAAGATACGGGGGTGCCCCAGCATTTT	CSVEDTGVPQHF
TRBV12-5	-	TRBJ1-2	13	-	TGTGCTAGTACTTACGGAGGGAGCTATGGCTACACCTTC	CASTYGGSYGYTF
TRBV7-2	-	TRBJ1-2	15	-	TGTGCCAGCAGCTTAGCAATTTTGCGGTTGGGTGGCTACACCTTC	CASSLAILRLGGYTF
TRBV2	TRBD2	TRBJ2-5	16	-	TGTGCCAGCAGTGGGTTTGTCGGGGGGGCCAGAGAGACCCAGTACTTC	CASSGFVGGARETQYF
TRBV5-6	-	TRBJ1-2	13	-	TGTGCCAGCAGCTTAGCGGGAGGGGACGGCTACACCTTC	CASSLAGGDGYTF
TRBV5-6	-	TRBJ1-2	14	-	TGTGCCAGCAGCCCGTGGGGGACTTCCTATGGCTACACCTTC	CASSPWGTSYGYTF
TRBV10-3	TRBD1	TRBJ2-1	12	-	TGTGCCATCCAGGGGACAGGGAATGAGCAGTTCTTC	CAIQGTGNEQFF
TRBV6-2/TRBV6-3	TRBD1	TRBJ1-1	15	once	TGTGCCAGCAGTTCGAGACAGGGAGCGGGCACTGAAGCTTTCTTT	CASSSRQGAGTEAFF
TRBV27	-	TRBJ2-7	14	-	TGTGCCAGCAGTTTTAGTCCCCGATCGCGCGAGCAGTACTTC	CASSFSPRSREQYF
TRBV5-1	-	TRBJ2-7	14	-	TGCGCCAGCAGCTCGCCGGACAGCGATTACGAGCAGTACTTC	CASSSPDSDYEQYF
TRBV12-5	-	TRBJ1-5	18	-	TGTGCTAGTGGTTTGGTAATCAGGGGCGGCGTGGTCAATCAGCCCCAGCATTTT	CASGLVIRGGVVNQPQHF
TRBV6-2/TRBV6-3	-	TRBJ1-1	12	-	TGTGCCAGCAGCGTGGCGGGGACTGAAGCTTTCTTT	CASSVAGTEAFF
TRBV6-6	TRBD1	TRBJ1-6	15	-	TGTGCCAGCAGCCGGATACCGGGACAGGGTTCACCCCTCCACTTT	CASSRIPGQGSPLHF